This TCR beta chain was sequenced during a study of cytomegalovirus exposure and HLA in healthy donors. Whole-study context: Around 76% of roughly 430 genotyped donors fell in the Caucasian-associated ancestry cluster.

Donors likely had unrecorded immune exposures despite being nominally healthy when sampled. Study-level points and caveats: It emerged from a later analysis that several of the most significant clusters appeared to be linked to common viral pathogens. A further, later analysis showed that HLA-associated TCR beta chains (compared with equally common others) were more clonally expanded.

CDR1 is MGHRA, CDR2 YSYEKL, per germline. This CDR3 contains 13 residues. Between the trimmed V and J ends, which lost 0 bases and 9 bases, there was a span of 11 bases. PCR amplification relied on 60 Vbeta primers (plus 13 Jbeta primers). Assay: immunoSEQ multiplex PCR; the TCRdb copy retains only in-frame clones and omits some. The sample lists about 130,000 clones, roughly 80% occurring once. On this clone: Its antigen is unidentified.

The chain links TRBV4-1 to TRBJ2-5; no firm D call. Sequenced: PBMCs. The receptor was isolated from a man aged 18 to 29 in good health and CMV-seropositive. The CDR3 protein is CASSQDSGWPQYF. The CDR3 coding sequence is TGCGCCAGCAGCCAAGATTCGGGTTGGCCCCAGTACTTC.